This T cell receptor (beta chain) was found in a study of cytomegalovirus exposure and HLA in healthy donors. Remarks on this clone: Its antigen is not identified.

Notes on the study in general: Cytomegalovirus status was reportedly diagnosed by the classifier with high specificity and sensitivity. Most CMV-associated TCR beta chains appeared HLA-restricted in a later analysis.

Germline CDR1 MNHEY, CDR2 SVGAGI. This CDR3 has 15 residues. Trimming left V 1 base short and J 2 bases short, with 12 bases between. Researchers ran the PCR with 60 Vbeta and 13 Jbeta primers. Authors' methods: Per a later analysis, the number of unique TCR beta chains was roughly 80 million, of which some 9.9 million were shared. Profiling relied on immunoSEQ multiplex PCR, and the TCRdb table lists in-frame clones only, not all of them. V, J and clone size derive from that table, while D and trimming were established from the DNA sequence. The sample carries 150,000 to 200,000 clones, about three quarters recorded once.

The receptor was derived from a female donor in good health and CMV-seronegative. The chain carries TRBV6-5 and TRBJ2-7, with a weak D call TRBD1 (5 bases). Sequences were obtained from PBMCs. The CDR3 DNA is TGTGCCAGCAGTTACTTGGGTAGGGGCACCTACGAGCAGTACTTC. Its protein product is CASSYLGRGTYEQYF.